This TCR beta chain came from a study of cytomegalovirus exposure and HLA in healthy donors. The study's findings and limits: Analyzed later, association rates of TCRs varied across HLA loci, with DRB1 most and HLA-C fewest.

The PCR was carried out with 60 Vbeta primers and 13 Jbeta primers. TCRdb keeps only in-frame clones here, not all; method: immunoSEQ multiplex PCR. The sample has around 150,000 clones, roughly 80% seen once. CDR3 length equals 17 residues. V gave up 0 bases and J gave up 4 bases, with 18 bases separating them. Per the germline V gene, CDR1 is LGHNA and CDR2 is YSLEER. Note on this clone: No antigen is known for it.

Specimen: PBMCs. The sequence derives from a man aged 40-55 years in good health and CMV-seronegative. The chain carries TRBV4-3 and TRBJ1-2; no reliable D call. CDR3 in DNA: TGCGCCAGCAGCCAAGATCGTACGGGGTGGGCATTCTATGGCTACACCTTC. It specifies CASSQDRTGWAFYGYTF.